Following are 23 T cell receptor beta chains from one sample sequenced in a study of shared clonotypes between healthy human individuals. Sequenced by immunoSEQ multiplex PCR; TCRdb stores in-frame clones only, minus some. The sample shows about 960,000 clones, approximately 76% of them seen only once. Sequencing was carried out using memory CD4+ T cells sorted from blood. Described subset: CD45RA-negative fraction. These receptors all stem from a young man in good health.

The chain couples TRBV30 to TRBJ1-4, with 10 bases matching TRBD1. The CDR3 consists of 15 residues. Looked up from germline, CDR1 is GTSNPN and CDR2 is SVGIG (reference sequence). Losses at the gene ends were 0 bases for V and 7 bases for J; bases not matched to a gene: 5. CDR3 coding DNA: TGTGCCTGGAGTGTACCGGGACAGGGGAGTGAAAAACTGTTTTTT. Protein sequence: CAWSVPGQGSEKLFF.

This chain links TRBV7-9 with TRBJ1-2; no definite D call. Germline CDR1 reads SEHNR; CDR2 reads FQNEAQ (reference sequence). Trimming took off 1 base at V and 9 bases at J, with 9 bases between the two ends. The length of the CDR3 is 12 residues. CDR3 nucleotides: TGTGCCAGCAGCTTAGAGGCCGGGAGCTACACCTTC. Amino acids: CASSLEAGSYTF.

This rearrangement joins TRBV2 to TRBJ1-6; D remains unclear. The CDR3 loop spans 14 amino acids. Germline V gene lookup returns CDR1 SNHLY and CDR2 FYNNEI. V dropped 6 bases and J dropped 8 bases, with 14 bases sitting between them. CDR3 sequence (DNA): TGTGCCAGCAGGAAGATTCACGCGGATTCACCCCTCCACTTT. Protein: CASRKIHADSPLHF. Complete variable domain (other parts from reference TRBV2 and TRBJ1-6): EPEVTQTPSHQVTQMGQEVILRCVPISNHLYFYWYRQILGQKVEFLVSFYNNEISEKSEIFDDQFSVERPDGSNFTLKIRSTKLEDSAMYFCASRKIHADSPLHFGNGTRLTVT.

This sequence joins TRBV29-1 and TRBJ2-1, with D unresolved. V lost 6 bases and J lost 15, with 15 bases in between. CDR1 SQVTM and CDR2 ANQGSEA come from the germline V gene. The CDR3 length is 10 residues. The CDR3 loop reads CSVSGPFPFF. The CDR3 DNA reads TGCAGCGTGAGTGGGCCGTTCCCGTTCTTC.

This clone was seen a single time. V gene TRBV10-3 combines with J gene TRBJ2-7; D possibly uses TRBD1 or TRBD2 (5 bases each). The CDR3 consists of 11 residues. Trimming stripped 2 bases from V and 13 bases from J, with 12 bases between. Germline V gives CDR1 ENHRY, CDR2 SYGVKD. This chain's CDR3 is CAISEKGPIYF. The CDR3 coding sequence is TGTGCCATCAGTGAGAAGGGACCAATCTACTTC.

The chain links TRBV5-1 to TRBJ2-5; TRBD1 might be the D (6 bases). Germline V gene sequence: CDR1 SGHRS, CDR2 YFSETQ. Trimming stripped 3 bases from V and 1 base from J, with 13 bases between. The CDR3 is 15 residues long. The CDR3 DNA sequence: TGCGCCAGCAGCTCCGCTCTAGGGGGCCAAGAGACCCAGTACTTC. It codes for CASSSALGGQETQYF.

Worth noting for this clone: Other DNA sequences from this sample encode an identical CDR3 as well. V and J are TRBV30 and TRBJ2-1; D gene unclear. The CDR3 is 13 amino acids. Per the germline V gene, CDR1 is GTSNPN and CDR2 is SVGIG (reference sequence). Between the trimmed V and J ends, which lost 4 bases and 0 bases, there was a span of 7 bases. The DNA of the CDR3 is TGTGCCTGGACAGGAAGCTCCTACAATGAGCAGTTCTTC. Its protein is CAWTGSSYNEQFF.

The chain recombines TRBV27 with TRBJ1-6; weak D call: TRBD1 (5 bases). The CDR3 is 17 amino acids. Germline V gene data show CDR1 as MNHEY and CDR2 as SMNVEV (reference sequence). Trimming left V 5 bases short and J 7 bases short, with 21 bases between. The CDR3 sequence is CASSPRAGRAGNSPLHF. CDR3 sequence (DNA): TGTGCCAGCAGTCCCCGGGCAGGGAGAGCTGGGAATTCACCCCTCCACTTT.

V is TRBV4-1 and J is TRBJ2-5, with unresolved D. This CDR3 contains 14 residues. In germline, CDR1 is MGHRA, CDR2 YSYEKL. Between the trimmed V and J ends, which lost 0 bases and 7 bases, there was a span of 12 bases. In DNA, the CDR3 is TGCGCCAGCAGCCAAGAAAGGGCCCTGCGGACCCAGTACTTC. Protein product: CASSQERALRTQYF.

V usage is TRBV10-3 and J usage is TRBJ2-2; 7 bases map to TRBD2. Germline CDR1 and CDR2: ENHRY and SYGVKD. The length of the CDR3 is 13 residues. Germline trimming cut 6 bases from V and 6 bases from J; bases unmatched to any gene: 4. The CDR3 here is CAIRGGGPGELFF. The CDR3 coding sequence is TGTGCCATCAGGGGCGGGGGACCCGGGGAGCTGTTTTTT.

V gene TRBV7-2 combines with J gene TRBJ2-2; 9 nucleotides align to TRBD2. Per germline, CDR1 SGHTA and CDR2 FQGNSA. There are 15 residues in the CDR3. J lost 4 bases, V lost 5 bases, and 5 bases had no gene match. The DNA for the CDR3 is TGTGCCAGCAGCCCAACTAGCGGGTTCACCGGGGAGCTGTTTTTT. Translated: CASSPTSGFTGELFF.

Worth noting for this clone: This specimen includes other DNA sequences encoding the same CDR3. The chain combines TRBV10-3 with TRBJ2-5; no definite D call. Germline-derived CDR1 and CDR2 are ENHRY and SYGVKD. V lost 0 bases, J lost 4 bases, and 3 bases lay in between. The length of the CDR3 is 12 residues. As DNA, the CDR3 is TGTGCCATCAGTGAGTCGGCAGAGACCCAGTACTTC. It translates to CAISESAETQYF.

This sequence joins TRBV7-8 and TRBJ2-1; 10 nucleotides align to TRBD1. CDR1 and CDR2 from the germline V gene are SGHVS and FQNEAQ. The J segment lost 3 bases and the V segment lost 5 bases, leaving 16 bases of the junction unmatched. The CDR3 has 19 amino acids. Written as DNA, the CDR3 is TGTGCCAGCAGCGGAGACTCGGACAGGGGGGCAGTGAGCTACAATGAGCAGTTCTTC. The encoded protein is CASSGDSDRGAVSYNEQFF. Supplemented by reference TRBV7-8 and TRBJ2-1, the full variable domain reads GAGVSQSPRYKVAKRGQDVALRCDPISGHVSLFWYQQALGQGPEFLTYFQNEAQLDKSGLPSDRFFAERPEGSVSTLKIQRTQQEDSAVYLCASSGDSDRGAVSYNEQFFGPGTRLTVL.

J is TRBJ1-6 and V is TRBV7-9; D unresolved. CDR1 SEHNR and CDR2 FQNEAQ come from the germline V gene (reference sequence). This CDR3 has 15 residues. V was pared by 3 bases and J by 0 bases, with 6 bases between. The CDR3 is CASSFGDSYNSPLHF. The CDR3 nucleotides read TGTGCCAGCAGCTTTGGAGACTCCTATAATTCACCCCTCCACTTT.

The J gene is TRBJ2-5, the V gene TRBV4-1; 7 nucleotides match TRBD1. Germline values: CDR1 MGHRA, CDR2 YSYEKL. The J segment lost 1 base and the V segment lost 1 base, leaving 6 bases of the junction unmatched. This CDR3 is built from 16 residues. The CDR3 protein is CASSQGGRQGQETQYF. The CDR3, as DNA: TGCGCCAGCAGCCAAGGGGGAAGACAGGGCCAAGAGACCCAGTACTTC.

The CDR3 nucleotides read TGCGCCAGCAGCCCAGACGGCTCCTCGAATTCACCCCTCCACTTT. This sequence encodes CASSPDGSSNSPLHF. J is TRBJ1-6 and V is TRBV5-1; no clear D. Trimming took off 4 bases at V and 7 bases at J, with 15 bases between the two ends. CDR1 and CDR2 (germline): SGHRS, YFSETQ. There are 15 residues in the CDR3.

This sequence joins TRBV2 and TRBJ2-1, with D perhaps being TRBD1 or TRBD2 (5 bases each). Trimming took 3 bases from V and 2 from J, leaving 17 bases between them. Germline V CDR1 and CDR2: SNHLY, FYNNEI. The CDR3 is 17 amino acids. The DNA of the CDR3 is TGTGCCAGCAGTGAGGTTCACTCTATGGGGGCCTACAATGAGCAGTTCTTC. This gives the protein CASSEVHSMGAYNEQFF.

V is TRBV5-1 and J is TRBJ2-1, with 10 positions matching TRBD1. CDR3 length: 18 residues. V lost 0 bases to trimming and J lost 0 bases; unmatched junction nucleotides: 6. Germline assignment: CDR1 SGHRS and CDR2 YFSETQ. CDR3 nucleotides: TGCGCCAGCAGCTTGGATCCGGGACAGGGGAGCTCCTACAATGAGCAGTTCTTC. Translated: CASSLDPGQGSSYNEQFF. Supplemented by reference TRBV5-1 and TRBJ2-1, the full variable domain reads KAGVTQTPRYLIKTRGQQVTLSCSPISGHRSVSWYQQTPGQGLQFLFEYFSETQRNKGNFPGRFSGRQFSNSRSEMNVSTLELGDSALYLCASSLDPGQGSSYNEQFFGPGTRLTVL.

This rearrangement joins TRBV7-2 to TRBJ2-1, with D unresolved. Deletions cut 4 bases from V and 0 bases from J, with 13 bases between. The CDR3 has 16 residues. Germline V gene lookup returns CDR1 SGHTA and CDR2 FQGNSA. The CDR3 DNA sequence: TGTGCCAGCAGCTGGTTTGGCTCTAGCTCCTACAATGAGCAGTTCTTC. Its translation is CASSWFGSSSYNEQFF.

CDR3: CASSSTGTLLVQYF. In nucleotides, the CDR3 is TGTGCCAGCAGCTCTACCGGGACGCTACTTGTGCAGTACTTC. The genes are TRBV5-6 and TRBJ2-7; either TRBD1 or TRBD2 may supply D (5 bases each). Trimming left V 3 bases short and J 9 bases short, with 19 bases between. Germline CDR1 and CDR2: SGHDT and YYEEEE. The CDR3 has 14 residues. Full variable domain (remainder filled in from reference TRBV5-6 and TRBJ2-7): DAGVTQSPTHLIKTRGQQVTLRCSPKSGHDTVSWYQQALGQGPQFIFQYYEEEERQRGNFPDRFSGHQFPNYSSELNVNALLLGDSALYLCASSSTGTLLVQYFGPGTRLTVT.

J is TRBJ2-2 and V is TRBV2; D is possibly TRBD2 (5 bases). Germline CDR1 SNHLY, CDR2 FYNNEI. V was clipped by 7 bases and J by 2 bases, with 14 bases between them. The CDR3 spans 15 residues. The CDR3 loop reads CASTSVRTNTGELFF. For the CDR3, the DNA is TGTGCCAGCACCTCCGTCCGGACTAACACCGGGGAGCTGTTTTTT. Drawing the rest from reference TRBV2 and TRBJ2-2, the complete variable domain is EPEVTQTPSHQVTQMGQEVILRCVPISNHLYFYWYRQILGQKVEFLVSFYNNEISEKSEIFDDQFSVERPDGSNFTLKIRSTKLEDSAMYFCASTSVRTNTGELFFGEGSRLTVL.

The table lists this clone with a count of one. The rearrangement links TRBV5-1 to TRBJ2-2; the D gene is possibly TRBD1 (6 bases). Germline assignment: CDR1 SGHRS and CDR2 YFSETQ. This CDR3 contains 14 residues. Deletions cut 7 bases from V and 0 bases from J, with 10 bases between. The CDR3 spells CASQDRTNTGELFF. CDR3 DNA sequence: TGCGCCAGCCAAGACAGGACGAACACCGGGGAGCTGTTTTTT.

This clone has just a few counts. The chain employs TRBV15 and TRBJ1-1; D unclear. V gave up 6 bases and J gave up 0 bases, with 14 bases separating them. CDR3 length: 15 residues. Germline V gene lookup returns CDR1 LNHNV and CDR2 YYDKDF (reference sequence). The CDR3 is CATSARVGVNTEAFF. In DNA form, the CDR3 reads TGTGCCACCAGTGCAAGGGTTGGGGTGAACACTGAAGCTTTCTTT.